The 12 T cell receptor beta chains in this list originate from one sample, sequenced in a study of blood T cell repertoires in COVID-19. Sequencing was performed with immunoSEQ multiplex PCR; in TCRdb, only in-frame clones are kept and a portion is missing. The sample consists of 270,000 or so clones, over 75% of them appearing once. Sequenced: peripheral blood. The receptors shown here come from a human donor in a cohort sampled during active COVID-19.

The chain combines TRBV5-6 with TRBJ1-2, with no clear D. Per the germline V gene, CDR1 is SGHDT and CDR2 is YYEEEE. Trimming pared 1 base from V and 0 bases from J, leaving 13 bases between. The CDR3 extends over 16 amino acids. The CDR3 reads CASSLLQQQSNYGYTF. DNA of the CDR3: TGTGCCAGCAGCTTGCTGCAACAGCAATCTAACTATGGCTACACCTTC.

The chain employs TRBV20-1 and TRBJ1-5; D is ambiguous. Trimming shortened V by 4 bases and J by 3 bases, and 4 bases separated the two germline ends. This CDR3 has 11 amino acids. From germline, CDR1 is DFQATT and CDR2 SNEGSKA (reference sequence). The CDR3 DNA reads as TGCAGTGCTACTAACAATCAGCCCCAGCATTTT. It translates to CSATNNQPQHF.

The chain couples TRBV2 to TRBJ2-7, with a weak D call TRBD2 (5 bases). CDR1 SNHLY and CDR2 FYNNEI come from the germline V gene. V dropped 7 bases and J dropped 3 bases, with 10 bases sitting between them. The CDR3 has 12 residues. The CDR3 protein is CASMDWLYEQYF. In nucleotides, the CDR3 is TGTGCCAGCATGGACTGGCTCTACGAGCAGTACTTC.

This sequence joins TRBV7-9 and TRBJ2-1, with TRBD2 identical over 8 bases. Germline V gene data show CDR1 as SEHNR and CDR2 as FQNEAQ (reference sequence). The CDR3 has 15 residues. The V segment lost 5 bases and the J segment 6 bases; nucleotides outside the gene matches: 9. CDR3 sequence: CASSPTGTRGNEQFF. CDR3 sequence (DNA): TGTGCCAGCAGCCCAACCGGGACTAGAGGCAATGAGCAGTTCTTC.

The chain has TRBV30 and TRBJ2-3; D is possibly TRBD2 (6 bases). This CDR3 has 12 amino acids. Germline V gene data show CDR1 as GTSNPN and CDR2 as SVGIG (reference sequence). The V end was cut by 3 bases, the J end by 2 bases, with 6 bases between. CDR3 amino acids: CAWRRDTDTQYF. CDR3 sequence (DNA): TGTGCCTGGAGGCGGGACACAGATACGCAGTATTTT.

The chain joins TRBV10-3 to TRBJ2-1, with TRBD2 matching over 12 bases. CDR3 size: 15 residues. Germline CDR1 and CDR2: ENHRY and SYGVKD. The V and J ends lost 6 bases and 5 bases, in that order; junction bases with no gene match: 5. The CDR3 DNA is TGTGCCATCAGCCATACTAGCGGGAGGCACAATGAGCAGTTCTTC. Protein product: CAISHTSGRHNEQFF.

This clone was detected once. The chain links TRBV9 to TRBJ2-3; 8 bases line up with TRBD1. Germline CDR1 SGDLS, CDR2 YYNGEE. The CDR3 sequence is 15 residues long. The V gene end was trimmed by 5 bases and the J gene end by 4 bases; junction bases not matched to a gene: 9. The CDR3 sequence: CASRPPGQVSDTQYF. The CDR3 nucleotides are TGTGCCAGCAGGCCTCCGGGACAGGTGTCAGATACGCAGTATTTT.

CDR3 sequence: CATSDGTSGRPWQETQYF. For the CDR3, the DNA is TGTGCCACCAGTGACGGGACTAGCGGGAGGCCCTGGCAAGAGACCCAGTACTTC. The chain employs TRBV24-1 and TRBJ2-5; 15 bases line up with TRBD2. The V gene's germline CDR1 is KGHDR and CDR2 SFDVKD. Germline trimming cut 4 bases from V and 2 bases from J; bases unmatched to any gene: 7. The CDR3 sequence is 18 residues long.

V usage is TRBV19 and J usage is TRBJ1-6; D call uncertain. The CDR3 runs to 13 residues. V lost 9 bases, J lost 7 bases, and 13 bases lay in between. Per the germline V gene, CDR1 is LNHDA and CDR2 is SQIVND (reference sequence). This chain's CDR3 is CASSDALNSPLHF. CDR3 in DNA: TGTGCCAGCTCAGATGCCTTGAATTCACCCCTCCACTTT.

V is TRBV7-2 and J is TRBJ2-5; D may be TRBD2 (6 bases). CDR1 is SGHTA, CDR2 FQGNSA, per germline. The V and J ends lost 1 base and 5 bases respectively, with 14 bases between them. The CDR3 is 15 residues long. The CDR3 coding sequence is TGTGCCAGCAGCTTAGGGTCGGGAGATAGGGAGACCCAGTACTTC. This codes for CASSLGSGDRETQYF.

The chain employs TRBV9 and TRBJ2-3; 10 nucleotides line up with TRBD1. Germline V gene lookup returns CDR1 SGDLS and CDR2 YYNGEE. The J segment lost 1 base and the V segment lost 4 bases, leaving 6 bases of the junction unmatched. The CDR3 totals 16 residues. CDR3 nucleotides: TGTGCCAGCAGCTCCCGACAGGGGGCGGGCACAGATACGCAGTATTTT. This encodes CASSSRQGAGTDTQYF. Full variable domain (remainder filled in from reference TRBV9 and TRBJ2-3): DSGVTQTPKHLITATGQRVTLRCSPRSGDLSVYWYQQSLDQGLQFLIQYYNGEERAKGNILERFSAQQFPDLHSELNLSSLELGDSALYFCASSSRQGAGTDTQYFGPGTRLTVL.

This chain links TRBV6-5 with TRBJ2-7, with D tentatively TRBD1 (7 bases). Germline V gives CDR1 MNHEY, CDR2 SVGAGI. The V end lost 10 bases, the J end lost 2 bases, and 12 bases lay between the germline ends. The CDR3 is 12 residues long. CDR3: CATGGMAYEQYF. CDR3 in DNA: TGTGCCACAGGGGGGATGGCCTACGAGCAGTACTTC.